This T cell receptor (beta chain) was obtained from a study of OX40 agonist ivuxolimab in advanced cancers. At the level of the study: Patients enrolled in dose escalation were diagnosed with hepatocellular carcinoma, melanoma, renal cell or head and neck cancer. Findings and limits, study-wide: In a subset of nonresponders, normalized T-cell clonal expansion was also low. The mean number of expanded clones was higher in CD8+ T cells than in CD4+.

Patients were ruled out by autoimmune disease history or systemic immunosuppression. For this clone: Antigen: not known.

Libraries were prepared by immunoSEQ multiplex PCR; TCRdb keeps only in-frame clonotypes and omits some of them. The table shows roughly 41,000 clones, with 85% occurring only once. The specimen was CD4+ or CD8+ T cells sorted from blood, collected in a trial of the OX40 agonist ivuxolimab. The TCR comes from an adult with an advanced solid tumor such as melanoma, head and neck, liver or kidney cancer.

Here the CDR3 DNA reads TGTGCCAGCAGTTCCCAAGGGGGGAAGCAGTACTTC. This translates into CASSSQGGKQYF. This chain uses TRBV27 with TRBJ2-7; D may be TRBD1 or TRBD2 (6 bases each). There are 12 residues in the CDR3. Trimming took off 4 bases at V and 8 bases at J, with 12 bases between the two ends. Per the germline V gene, CDR1 is MNHEY and CDR2 is SMNVEV (reference sequence).